A selection of T cell receptor beta chains follows, all from one sample in a study of memory CD4+ T cells and cytomegalovirus serostatus. Sequencing used immunoSEQ multiplex PCR; TCRdb keeps in-frame clones, though not all of them. The sample lists around 44,000 clones, 65% to 80% occurring once. Specimen: memory CD4+ T cells from blood. These receptors were obtained from an adult in good health and CMV-seronegative. The CDR3 runs from the conserved cysteine through the conserved F or W. The D gene is left open where the match is weak. Clone size, where shown, is once, few, many, or a class for clones that have expanded.

J gene: TRBJ2-1; clone size: few; V gene: TRBV27; D gene: NA; CDR3 DNA: TGTGCCAGCAATCGATTAGGATATCAAGAAAATGAGCAGTTCTTC; CDR3 protein: CASNRLGYQENEQFF
J gene: TRBJ2-7; clone size: NA; V gene: TRBV11-2; D gene: NA; CDR3 DNA: TGTGCCAGCAGCTTAGGACAGCTCTACGAGCAGTACTTC; CDR3 protein: CASSLGQLYEQYF
J gene: TRBJ1-6; clone size: NA; V gene: TRBV5-6; D gene: NA; CDR3 DNA: TGTGCCAGCAGCTTCGGTGAGAATTCACCCCTCCACTTT; CDR3 protein: CASSFGENSPLHF
J gene: TRBJ2-1; clone size: NA; V gene: TRBV10-1; D gene: NA; CDR3 DNA: TGCGCCAGCAGTAGAGGAGGGGCCAATGAGCAGTTCTTC; CDR3 protein: CASSRGGANEQFF
J gene: TRBJ1-1; clone size: NA; V gene: TRBV27; D gene: TRBD1; CDR3 DNA: TGTGCCAGCAGTTCATATCGTTTGGCGGGACAGGGGGGACGAGCTTTCTTT; CDR3 protein: CASSSYRLAGQGGRAFF
J gene: TRBJ2-7; clone size: once; V gene: TRBV5-1; D gene: NA; CDR3 DNA: TGCGCCAGCAGCTTGTACAGCGTCTCCTACGAGCAGTACTTC; CDR3 protein: CASSLYSVSYEQYF
J gene: TRBJ2-7; clone size: NA; V gene: TRBV9; D gene: NA; CDR3 DNA: TGTGCCAGCAGCGTAGTTGCAGGACCCACCTACGAGCAGTACTTC; CDR3 protein: CASSVVAGPTYEQYF
J gene: TRBJ1-2; clone size: once; V gene: TRBV5-6; D gene: NA; CDR3 DNA: TGTGCCAGCAACACTCTTAATCCGGGGCAACCCTATGGCTACACCTTC; CDR3 protein: CASNTLNPGQPYGYTF
J gene: TRBJ1-3; clone size: NA; V gene: TRBV21-1; D gene: NA; CDR3 DNA: TGTGCCAGCAGCTCGGGCGGGAGAAACACCATATATTTT; CDR3 protein: CASSSGGRNTIYF
J gene: TRBJ2-3; clone size: few; V gene: TRBV2; D gene: NA; CDR3 DNA: TGTGCCAGCAAAAGGGTATCGGGTACAGATACGCAGTATTTT; CDR3 protein: CASKRVSGTDTQYF